This is a list of T cell receptor beta chains from one sample in a study of blood T cell repertoires in COVID-19. Assay: immunoSEQ multiplex PCR; the TCRdb copy retains only in-frame clones and omits some. The sample consists of around 130,000 clones, approximately 83% of them appearing once. The sequenced sample consisted of peripheral blood. The receptors come from a woman aged 45-65 years who had recovered from COVID-19. Both conserved end residues are part of each CDR3.

V gene	J gene	CDR3 protein
TRBV6-1	TRBJ1-1	CASSRPGQGATGAFF
TRBV5-5	TRBJ2-5	CASSLDWTARVTQYF
TRBV7-8	TRBJ2-3	CASSLAWRGADTQYF
TRBV10-3	TRBJ2-1	CAISEQGSSNEQFF
TRBV3-1/TRBV3-2	TRBJ2-4	CASSQEGGAPKNIQYF
TRBV6-5	TRBJ2-3	CASSYGTTVTDTQYF
TRBV5-8	TRBJ1-2	CASSLSGTVNYGYTF
TRBV24-1	TRBJ2-3	CATSPSAGGPGTDTQYF
TRBV7-2	TRBJ1-2	CASSSRQGALHGYTF
TRBV4-2	TRBJ1-2	CASSQDTSDGGYTF
TRBV5-4	TRBJ1-1	CASSTRQGAQHEAFF
TRBV11-3	TRBJ2-1	CASSSRGSGGRNEQFF
TRBV18	TRBJ1-2	CASSQQTDYGYTF
TRBV7-2	TRBJ2-7	CASSPGTSPQQYF
TRBV12-5	TRBJ1-1	CASGLMGGRANTEAFF
TRBV5-1	TRBJ2-3	CASSLAIAGGPTDTQYF
TRBV10-2	TRBJ2-7	CASSELTDGLKGQYF
TRBV18	TRBJ1-1	CASSPDSRTEAFF
TRBV5-4	TRBJ1-3	CASSLDLTGNTIYF
TRBV27	TRBJ2-1	CASSLRGGSYNEQFF
TRBV19	TRBJ1-6	CASRNQRGSPLHF
TRBV3-1/TRBV3-2	TRBJ1-2	CASRRTGKEDGGYTF
TRBV28	TRBJ1-6	CASSQLVSVSPLHF
TRBV9	TRBJ2-5	CASSGGTGYQETQYF
TRBV4-2	TRBJ1-6	CASSQVPAGLGGFNNSPLHF
TRBV11-2	TRBJ1-5	CASSSGLRGERQPQHF
TRBV7-9	TRBJ1-6	CATHGGGRDNSPLHF
TRBV4-2	TRBJ2-6	CASSQDHMRASGANVLTF
TRBV10-1	TRBJ2-1	CASSDGLADEQFF
TRBV11-3	TRBJ1-1	CASSSTVRRGQMNTEAFF
TRBV7-8	TRBJ2-1	CASSVRVVFLLAGQTNEQFF
TRBV5-4	TRBJ2-5	CASSWDSHPETQYF
TRBV9	TRBJ2-1	CASSAGGGDNEQFF
TRBV9	TRBJ1-2	CASSSAGRQTYGYTF
TRBV5-1	TRBJ2-1	CASSLGQGGEQFF
TRBV30	TRBJ1-5	CAWSDMANQPQHF
TRBV9	TRBJ2-7	CASSSRGQGASDYEQYF
TRBV10-1	TRBJ2-1	CASSEWGGEQFF
TRBV4-2	TRBJ2-5	CASSPSTRETQYF
TRBV5-6	TRBJ2-7	CASSHSGQGLGINEQYF
TRBV2	TRBJ2-7	CASSDSLGAAGSYEQYF
TRBV15	TRBJ2-2	CATSREGTGVTGELFF
TRBV5-1	TRBJ2-7	CASSPTGTYEQYF